A selection of T cell receptor beta chains follows, all from one sample in a study of lymphopenia after photon versus proton radiotherapy. Sequencing used immunoSEQ multiplex PCR; TCRdb keeps in-frame clones, though not all of them. The sample has about 45,000 clones, over 75% seen once. The sample consisted of peripheral blood, taken from a patient treated with photon-based radiotherapy. Receptors originate from a man between 35 and 55 years old with gastric cancer. Both conserved end residues are part of each CDR3. The order of the fields is V gene, J gene, D gene, CDR3 protein. The D gene is left open where the match is weak.

>TRBV5-6|TRBJ2-2|.
CASSRIRASANTGELFF
>TRBV7-2|TRBJ2-7|TRBD1
CASSASDRAREQYF
>TRBV5-5|TRBJ1-2|.
CASSLSTGSYGYTF
>TRBV12-5|TRBJ2-5|.
CASGLWGVETQYF
>TRBV7-2|TRBJ2-5|.
CASSLGTFEETQYF
>TRBV5-1|TRBJ2-2|.
CASSITGELFF
>TRBV6-1|TRBJ1-1|TRBD1
CASSEGGGRNTEAFF
>TRBV7-2|TRBJ1-4|TRBD1
CASSVGQGGEKLFF
>TRBV5-1|TRBJ2-5|TRBD1
CASSLETGTETQYF
>TRBV6-6|TRBJ1-2|TRBD1
CASSYPHQGAHGYTF